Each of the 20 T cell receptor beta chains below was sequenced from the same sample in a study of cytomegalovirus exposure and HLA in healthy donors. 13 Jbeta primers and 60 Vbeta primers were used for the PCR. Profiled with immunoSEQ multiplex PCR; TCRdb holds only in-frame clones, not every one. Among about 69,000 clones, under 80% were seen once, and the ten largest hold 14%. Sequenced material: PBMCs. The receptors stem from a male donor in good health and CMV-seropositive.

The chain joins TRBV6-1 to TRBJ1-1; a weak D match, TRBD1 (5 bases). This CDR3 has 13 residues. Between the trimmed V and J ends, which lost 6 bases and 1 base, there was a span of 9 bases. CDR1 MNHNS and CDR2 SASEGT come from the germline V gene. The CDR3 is CASSLQENTEAFF. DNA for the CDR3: TGTGCCAGCAGCCTACAGGAGAACACTGAAGCTTTCTTT.

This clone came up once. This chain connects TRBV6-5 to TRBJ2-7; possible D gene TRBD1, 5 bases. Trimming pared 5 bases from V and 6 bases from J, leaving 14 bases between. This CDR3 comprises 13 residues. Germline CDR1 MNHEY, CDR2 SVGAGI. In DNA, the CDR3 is TGTGCCAGCAGTATCACAGCGCAGGGCGAGCAGTACTTC. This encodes CASSITAQGEQYF.

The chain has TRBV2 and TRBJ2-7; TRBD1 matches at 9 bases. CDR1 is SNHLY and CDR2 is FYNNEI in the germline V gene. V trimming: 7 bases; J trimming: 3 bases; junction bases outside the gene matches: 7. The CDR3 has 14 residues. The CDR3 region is CASNRDRVIYEQYF. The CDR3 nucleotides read TGTGCCAGCAACCGGGACAGGGTAATCTACGAGCAGTACTTC.

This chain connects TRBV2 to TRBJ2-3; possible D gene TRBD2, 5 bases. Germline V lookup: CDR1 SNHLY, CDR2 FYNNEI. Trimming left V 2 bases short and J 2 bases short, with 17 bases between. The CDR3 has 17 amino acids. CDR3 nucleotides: TGTGCCAGCAGTGAACGGAGGTTCGCGGCGGACACAGATACGCAGTATTTT. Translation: CASSERRFAADTDTQYF.

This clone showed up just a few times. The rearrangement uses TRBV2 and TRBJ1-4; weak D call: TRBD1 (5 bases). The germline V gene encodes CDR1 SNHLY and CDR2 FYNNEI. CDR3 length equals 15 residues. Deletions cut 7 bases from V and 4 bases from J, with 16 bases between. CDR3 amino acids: CASNMGGSFNEKLFF. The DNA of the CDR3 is TGTGCCAGCAATATGGGGGGGAGTTTTAATGAAAAACTGTTTTTT. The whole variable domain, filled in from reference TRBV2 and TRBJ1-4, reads EPEVTQTPSHQVTQMGQEVILRCVPISNHLYFYWYRQILGQKVEFLVSFYNNEISEKSEIFDDQFSVERPDGSNFTLKIRSTKLEDSAMYFCASNMGGSFNEKLFFGSGTQLSVL.

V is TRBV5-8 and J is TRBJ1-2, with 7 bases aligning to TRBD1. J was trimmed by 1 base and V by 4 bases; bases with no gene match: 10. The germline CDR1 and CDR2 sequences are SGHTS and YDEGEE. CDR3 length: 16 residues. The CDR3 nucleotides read TGTGCCAGCAGCGAGCGAGGACAGGATTATAACTATGGCTACACCTTC. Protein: CASSERGQDYNYGYTF.

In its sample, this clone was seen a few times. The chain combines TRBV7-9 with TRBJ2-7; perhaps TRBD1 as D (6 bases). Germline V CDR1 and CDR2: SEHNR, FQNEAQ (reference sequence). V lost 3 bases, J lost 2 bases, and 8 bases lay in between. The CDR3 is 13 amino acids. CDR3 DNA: TGTGCCAGCAGCTTCGACAGGCCCTACGAGCAGTACTTC. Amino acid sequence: CASSFDRPYEQYF.

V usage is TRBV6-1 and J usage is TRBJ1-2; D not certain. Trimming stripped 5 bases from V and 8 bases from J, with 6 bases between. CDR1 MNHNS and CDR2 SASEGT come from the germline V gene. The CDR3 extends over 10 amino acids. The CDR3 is CASSTGGYTF. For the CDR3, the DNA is TGTGCCAGCAGTACGGGGGGCTACACCTTC.

CDR3 in amino acids: CSVVGGATDTQYF. CDR3 nucleotides: TGCAGCGTTGTAGGGGGTGCCACAGATACGCAGTATTTT. The chain recombines TRBV29-1 with TRBJ2-3, with a weak D call TRBD1 (6 bases). Germline values: CDR1 SQVTM, CDR2 ANQGSEA. V lost 4 bases and J lost 2, with 10 bases in between. This CDR3 has 13 amino acids.

DNA for the CDR3: TGTGCCAGCAGCTTAGCGTCGCGACTAGCGGGGGCTATGAACACCGGGGAGCTGTTTTTT. Amino acids: CASSLASRLAGAMNTGELFF. The V gene is TRBV7-2, the J gene TRBJ2-2; 12 positions match TRBD2. Germline CDR1 is SGHTA and CDR2 is FQGNSA. V trimming: 0 bases; J trimming: 1 base; junction bases outside the gene matches: 9. The CDR3 is 20 residues long.

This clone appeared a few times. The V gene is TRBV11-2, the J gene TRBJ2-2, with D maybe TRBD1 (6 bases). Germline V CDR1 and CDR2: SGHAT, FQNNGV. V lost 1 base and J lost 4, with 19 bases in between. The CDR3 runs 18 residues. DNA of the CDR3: TGTGCCAGCAGCTTAGCCGGACAGAACCTTATAGGCACCGGGGAGCTGTTTTTT. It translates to CASSLAGQNLIGTGELFF.

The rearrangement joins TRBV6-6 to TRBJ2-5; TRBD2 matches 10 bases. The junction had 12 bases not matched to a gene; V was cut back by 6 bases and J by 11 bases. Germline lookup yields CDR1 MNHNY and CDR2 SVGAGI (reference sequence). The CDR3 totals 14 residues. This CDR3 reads CASSWTSGTGEQYF. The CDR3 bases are TGTGCCAGCAGCTGGACTAGCGGAACCGGGGAGCAGTACTTC.

Here the CDR3 DNA reads TGTGCCAGCAGCCGGGGACTCATCACAGATACGCAGTATTTT. It translates to CASSRGLITDTQYF. This sequence joins TRBV7-3 and TRBJ2-3; maybe TRBD2 (6 bases). The V end lost 5 bases, the J end lost 2 bases, and 11 bases lay between the germline ends. The CDR3 sequence is 14 residues long. Germline V CDR1 and CDR2: SGHTA, FQGTGA.

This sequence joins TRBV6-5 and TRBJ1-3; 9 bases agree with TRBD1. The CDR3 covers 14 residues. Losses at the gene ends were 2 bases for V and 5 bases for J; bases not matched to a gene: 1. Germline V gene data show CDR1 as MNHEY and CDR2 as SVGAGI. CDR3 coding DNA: TGTGCCAGCAGTTACGACAGGGGGAGAAACACCATATATTTT. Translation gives CASSYDRGRNTIYF.

Written as DNA, the CDR3 is TGTGCCAGCTCACCAGACAGGGTGGCTGAAGCTTTCTTT. It codes for CASSPDRVAEAFF. The chain links TRBV18 to TRBJ1-1; 7 positions match TRBD1. Germline CDR1 reads KGHSH; CDR2 reads LQKENI. Trimming removed 2 bases from V and 6 bases from J; junction bases left unmatched: 3. The CDR3 is 13 amino acids.

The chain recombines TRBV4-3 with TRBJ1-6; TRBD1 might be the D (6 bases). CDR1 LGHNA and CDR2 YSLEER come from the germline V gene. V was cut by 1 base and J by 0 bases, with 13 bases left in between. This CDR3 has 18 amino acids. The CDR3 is CASSQGPGERSYNSPLHF. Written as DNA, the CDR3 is TGCGCCAGCAGCCAAGGACCAGGGGAGCGCTCCTATAATTCACCCCTCCACTTT.

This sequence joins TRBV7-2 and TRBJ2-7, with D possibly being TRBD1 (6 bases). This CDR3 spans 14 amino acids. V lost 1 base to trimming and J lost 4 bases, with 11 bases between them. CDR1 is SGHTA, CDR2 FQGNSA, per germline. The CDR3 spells CASSLVGQLYEQYF. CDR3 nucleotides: TGTGCCAGCAGCTTAGTGGGACAACTATACGAGCAGTACTTC.

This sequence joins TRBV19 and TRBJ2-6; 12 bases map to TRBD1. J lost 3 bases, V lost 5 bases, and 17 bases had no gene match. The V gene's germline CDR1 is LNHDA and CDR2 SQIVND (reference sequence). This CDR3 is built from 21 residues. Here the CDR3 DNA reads TGTGCCAGTAGTCCCGCAACTCGCGGCCGGGACAGGGGGCTTGGGGCCAACGTCCTGACTTTC. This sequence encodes CASSPATRGRDRGLGANVLTF.

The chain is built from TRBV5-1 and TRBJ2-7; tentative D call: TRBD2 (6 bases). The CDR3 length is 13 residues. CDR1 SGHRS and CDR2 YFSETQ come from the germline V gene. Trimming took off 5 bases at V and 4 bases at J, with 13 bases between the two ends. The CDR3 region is CASRGAGSYEQYF. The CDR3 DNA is TGCGCCAGCAGAGGGGCGGGAAGTTACGAGCAGTACTTC. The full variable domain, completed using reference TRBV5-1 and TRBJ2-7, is KAGVTQTPRYLIKTRGQQVTLSCSPISGHRSVSWYQQTPGQGLQFLFEYFSETQRNKGNFPGRFSGRQFSNSRSEMNVSTLELGDSALYLCASRGAGSYEQYFGPGTRLTVT.

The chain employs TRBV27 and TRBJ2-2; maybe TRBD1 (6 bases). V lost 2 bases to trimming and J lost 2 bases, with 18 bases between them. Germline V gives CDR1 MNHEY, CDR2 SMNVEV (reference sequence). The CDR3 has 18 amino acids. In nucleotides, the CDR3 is TGTGCCAGCAGTTTAGGGACAATTCCCACCCTTAACACCGGGGAGCTGTTTTTT. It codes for CASSLGTIPTLNTGELFF.